These 27 T cell receptor beta chains were all obtained from the same sample, sequenced in a study of blood T cell repertoires in COVID-19. Using immunoSEQ multiplex PCR, the repertoire was profiled, and TCRdb retains in-frame clones only, with some absent. The sample yields approximately 110,000 clones, over 75% seen once. Sequencing input: peripheral blood. The origin of the receptors is a woman in her sixties or seventies who had recovered from COVID-19.

The chain uses TRBV4-1 and TRBJ2-1; weak D call: TRBD2 (6 bases). The CDR3 runs 14 residues. The V end lost 1 base, the J end lost 8 bases, and 12 bases lay between the germline ends. Germline V CDR1 and CDR2: MGHRA, YSYEKL. The CDR3 bases are TGCGCCAGCAGCCAAGGTCGGGCTAGCGATGAGCAGTTCTTC. Encoded protein: CASSQGRASDEQFF.

The V and J genes are TRBV28 and TRBJ1-4; 9 positions agree with TRBD1. Looked up from germline, CDR1 is MDHEN and CDR2 is SYDVKM. After removal of 6 bases from V and 11 bases from J, the junction contained 13 bases not matched to a gene. The CDR3 is 15 residues long. CDR3: CASRGPGTGPGKLFF. CDR3 sequence (DNA): TGTGCCAGCAGGGGACCCGGGACAGGGCCGGGGAAACTGTTTTTT.

The chain joins TRBV28 to TRBJ1-2; 8 bases fit TRBD1. The germline V gene encodes CDR1 MDHEN and CDR2 SYDVKM. Trimming removed 4 bases from V and 8 bases from J; junction bases left unmatched: 9. CDR3 length: 14 amino acids. In DNA, the CDR3 is TGTGCCAGCAGTTCTACCGGCAGGGGGCTAGGCTACACCTTC. Protein product: CASSSTGRGLGYTF.

The V gene is TRBV5-1, the J gene TRBJ2-1; 9 bases are a match to TRBD2. Germline CDR1 reads SGHRS; CDR2 reads YFSETQ. The CDR3 totals 16 residues. The junction had 9 bases not matched to a gene; V was cut back by 3 bases and J by 5 bases. The chain's CDR3 is CASSSGGSGRNNEQFF. The DNA of the CDR3 is TGCGCCAGCAGCTCGGGAGGGAGCGGGAGGAACAATGAGCAGTTCTTC.

This clone was counted once. The CDR3 region has the DNA TGCGCCAGCAGCCAAGATGTCCAGCGGGAGCTGGGGGGGACGCAGTATTTT. It translates to CASSQDVQRELGGTQYF. The chain links TRBV4-3 to TRBJ2-3, with 8 bases that match TRBD2. Losses at the gene ends were 0 bases for V and 9 bases for J; bases not matched to a gene: 14. Germline V gene lookup returns CDR1 LGHNA and CDR2 YSLEER. This CDR3 comprises 17 residues.

The chain couples TRBV30 to TRBJ1-4; no firm D call. The CDR3 is made up of 15 amino acids. In germline, CDR1 is GTSNPN, CDR2 SVGIG (reference sequence). V lost 5 bases, J lost 7 bases, and 20 bases lay in between. The CDR3 spells CAWAGPGKAGEKLFF. In nucleotides, the CDR3 is TGTGCCTGGGCAGGTCCCGGGAAGGCGGGTGAAAAACTGTTTTTT.

This clone was found a few times. V usage is TRBV10-1 and J usage is TRBJ1-1, with D unresolved. V was trimmed by 10 bases and J by 2 bases, leaving 20 bases between them. The length of the CDR3 is 15 residues. Germline V gives CDR1 WNHNN, CDR2 SYGVQD (reference sequence). The CDR3 loop is CANTRGRKENTEAFF. The CDR3 nucleotides are TGCGCCAACACCCGGGGAAGGAAGGAAAACACTGAAGCTTTCTTT.

V is TRBV6-1 and J is TRBJ2-5; D possibly corresponds to TRBD2 (6 bases). Germline V gene sequence: CDR1 MNHNS, CDR2 SASEGT. CDR3 length: 15 amino acids. V lost 1 base and J 7 bases, leaving 16 bases between the germline ends. DNA for the CDR3: TGTGCCAGCAGTGAAGGGAGGGGAAGGGTAGGGACCCAGTACTTC. It encodes CASSEGRGRVGTQYF.

The J gene is TRBJ2-5, the V gene TRBV5-8; D might be TRBD2 (5 bases). The CDR3 spans 17 residues. V lost 3 bases and J lost 2, with 20 bases in between. The germline gives CDR1 SGHTS, CDR2 YDEGEE. CDR3 nucleotide sequence: TGTGCCAGCAGCTCAATCCGAACTAGTCCCGTTCAAGAGACCCAGTACTTC. Amino acids: CASSSIRTSPVQETQYF.

The chain employs TRBV6-5 and TRBJ1-1; 9 bases are a match to TRBD1. The length of the CDR3 is 15 residues. Germline V CDR1 and CDR2: MNHEY, SVGAGI. Trimming took 5 bases from V and 1 from J; bases not matched to a gene: 5. This CDR3 is CASSRTGAGNTEAFF. CDR3 in DNA: TGTGCCAGCAGTAGGACAGGGGCCGGGAACACTGAAGCTTTCTTT.

V usage is TRBV7-8 and J usage is TRBJ1-1; unclear D gene. V lost 1 base to trimming and J lost 5 bases, with 8 bases between them. The CDR3 runs to 13 residues. Germline V gene sequence: CDR1 SGHVS, CDR2 FQNEAQ. CDR3 in amino acids: CASSLEPGTEAFF. CDR3 sequence (DNA): TGTGCCAGCAGCTTAGAGCCGGGGACTGAAGCTTTCTTT.

The chain links TRBV29-1 to TRBJ2-3; D not resolved. Germline values: CDR1 SQVTM, CDR2 ANQGSEA. V dropped 1 base and J dropped 1 base, with 12 bases sitting between them. The CDR3 has 15 amino acids. CDR3 in DNA: TGCAGCGTTGAAGGTCCCACTTCTGGCACAGATACGCAGTATTTT. It translates to CSVEGPTSGTDTQYF.

The chain employs TRBV9 and TRBJ2-3; 11 nucleotides line up with TRBD2. Germline V gene lookup returns CDR1 SGDLS and CDR2 YYNGEE. J lost 0 bases, V lost 3 bases, and 9 bases had no gene match. The CDR3 extends over 18 amino acids. The DNA for the CDR3 is TGTGCCAGCAGCGCCAAACTAGCGGGAGCCTCTAGCACAGATACGCAGTATTTT. This sequence encodes CASSAKLAGASSTDTQYF.

This clone was counted a few times. The V call is TRBV7-2, the J call TRBJ1-1; 10 nucleotides match TRBD1. The CDR3 totals 15 residues. CDR1 is SGHTA and CDR2 is FQGNSA in the germline V gene. V trimming: 1 base; J trimming: 5 bases; junction bases outside the gene matches: 4. The CDR3 DNA sequence: TGTGCCAGCAGCTTAGGGGGGACAGGGGAGACTGAAGCTTTCTTT. Translation: CASSLGGTGETEAFF.

V is TRBV19 and J is TRBJ2-1; D remains ambiguous. CDR1 LNHDA and CDR2 SQIVND come from the germline V gene (reference sequence). Deletions cut 3 bases from V and 15 bases from J, with 21 bases between. The CDR3 extends over 14 amino acids. CDR3 loop: CASSMVDRGFRPFF. The DNA of the CDR3 is TGTGCCAGTAGTATGGTGGATAGAGGTTTCAGACCGTTCTTC.

The rearrangement uses TRBV6-5 and TRBJ1-5, with D hard to call. The CDR3 is 15 residues long. Per germline, CDR1 MNHEY and CDR2 SVGAGI. V lost 8 bases, J lost 0 bases, and 14 bases lay in between. For the CDR3, the DNA is TGTGCCAGCCGCCTTGAGGAGGGTAGCAATCAGCCCCAGCATTTT. It is translated as CASRLEEGSNQPQHF.

This chain connects TRBV20-1 to TRBJ1-2; no reliable D call. CDR3 length equals 11 residues. Germline V gene lookup returns CDR1 DFQATT and CDR2 SNEGSKA (reference sequence). The V gene lost 3 bases and the J gene lost 4 bases, with 6 bases spanning the gap. Here the CDR3 reads CSARALYGYTF. The CDR3 DNA reads TGCAGTGCTAGGGCCCTCTATGGCTACACCTTC.

This clone is a singleton in its sample. The V gene is TRBV4-3, the J gene TRBJ1-1, with no clear D. With 1 base removed from V and 3 bases from J, the gap between germline ends came to 12 bases. The CDR3 totals 15 residues. Germline V lookup: CDR1 LGHNA, CDR2 YSLEER. In DNA form, the CDR3 reads TGCGCCAGCAGCCAAGGGTGGGAGTCTGACACTGAAGCTTTCTTT. Translated: CASSQGWESDTEAFF.

The gene calls are TRBV28 and TRBJ2-5; 7 nucleotides align to TRBD2. The CDR3 is 14 residues long. Germline CDR1 and CDR2: MDHEN and SYDVKM. Germline trimming cut 7 bases from V and 5 bases from J; bases unmatched to any gene: 10. The CDR3 DNA sequence: TGTGCCAGCATCTTTTTCCGGGGGGAGGAGACCCAGTACTTC. Its translation: CASIFFRGEETQYF. The full variable domain, rest sourced from reference TRBV28 and TRBJ2-5, is DVKVTQSSRYLVKRTGEKVFLECVQDMDHENMFWYRQDPGLGLRLIYFSYDVKMKEKGDIPEGYSVSREKKERFSLILESASTNQTSMYLCASIFFRGEETQYFGPGTRLLVL.

This clone was seen a handful of times. V usage is TRBV4-2 and J usage is TRBJ1-5; D possibly corresponds to TRBD1 (5 bases). The CDR3 sequence is 17 residues long. Germline V gives CDR1 LGHNA, CDR2 YNFKEQ. Trimming removed 1 base from V and 0 bases from J, with 13 bases in between. CDR3 DNA: TGTGCCAGCAGCCAAGCGCCAGGGTACGGTAGCAATCAGCCCCAGCATTTT. Translation gives CASSQAPGYGSNQPQHF.

The chain combines TRBV27 with TRBJ1-2; perhaps TRBD1 as D (6 bases). Germline loops: CDR1 MNHEY, CDR2 SMNVEV (reference sequence). With 6 bases removed from V and 6 bases from J, the gap between germline ends came to 14 bases. The CDR3 extends over 13 amino acids. The CDR3 coding sequence is TGTGCCAGCAGCCCGGACAGATTAGATGGCTACACCTTC. Translation: CASSPDRLDGYTF.

The rearrangement links TRBV7-3 to TRBJ2-2; no definite D call. Germline V lookup: CDR1 SGHTA, CDR2 FQGTGA. There are 12 residues in the CDR3. V lost 1 base and J 8 bases, leaving 5 bases between the germline ends. CDR3 region: CASSLIQGELFF. The CDR3 coding sequence is TGTGCCAGCAGCTTAATTCAGGGGGAGCTGTTTTTT.

The CDR3 region has the DNA TGTGCCAGCAGCCTCTCACAATCACCCCTCCACTTT. This sequence encodes CASSLSQSPLHF. The J gene is TRBJ1-6, the V gene TRBV4-2; D is uncertain. V was pared by 4 bases and J by 10 bases, with 8 bases between. The germline V gene encodes CDR1 LGHNA and CDR2 YNFKEQ. The CDR3 runs 12 residues.

The gene calls are TRBV9 and TRBJ1-5; D unclear. Germline lookup yields CDR1 SGDLS and CDR2 YYNGEE. The V end was cut by 0 bases, the J end by 3 bases, with 4 bases between. The CDR3 spans 13 residues. The CDR3 nucleotides read TGTGCCAGCAGCGTAGGAGCCAATCAGCCCCAGCATTTT. Its translation is CASSVGANQPQHF.

This chain connects TRBV5-4 to TRBJ2-3, with a possible D match to TRBD2 (6 bases). Trimming pared 4 bases from V and 4 bases from J, leaving 13 bases between. Germline lookup yields CDR1 SGHNT and CDR2 YYREEE (reference sequence). The CDR3 has 14 amino acids. The CDR3 region is CASSAGGSADTQYF. In DNA, the CDR3 is TGTGCCAGCAGCGCCGGGGGATCCGCAGATACGCAGTATTTT.

The chain carries TRBV4-3 and TRBJ2-7; D possibly corresponds to TRBD2 (5 bases). Looked up from germline, CDR1 is LGHNA and CDR2 is YSLEER. V shed 3 bases and J shed 0 bases, with 12 bases lying between them. The CDR3 contains 15 residues. The chain's CDR3 is CASSQGPGYSYEQYF. CDR3 coding DNA: TGCGCCAGCAGCCAGGGCCCGGGGTACTCCTACGAGCAGTACTTC.

The chain is built from TRBV18 and TRBJ2-3; 7 bases are shared with TRBD1. J lost 2 bases, V lost 5 bases, and 10 bases had no gene match. CDR1 is KGHSH and CDR2 is LQKENI in the germline V gene. The CDR3 loop spans 16 amino acids. The CDR3 is CASSSDREQSTDTQYF. The CDR3 nucleotides are TGTGCCAGCTCATCCGACAGGGAGCAATCCACAGATACGCAGTATTTT.